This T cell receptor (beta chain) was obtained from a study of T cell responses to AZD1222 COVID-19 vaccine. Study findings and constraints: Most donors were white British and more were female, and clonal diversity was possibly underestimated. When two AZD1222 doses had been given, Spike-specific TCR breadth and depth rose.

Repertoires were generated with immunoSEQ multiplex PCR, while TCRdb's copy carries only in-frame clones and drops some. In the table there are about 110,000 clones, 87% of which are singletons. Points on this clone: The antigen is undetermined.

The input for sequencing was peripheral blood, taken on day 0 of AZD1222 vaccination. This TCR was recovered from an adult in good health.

The CDR3 coding sequence is TGTGCCAGCAGCACACCTACAGGGTGGGCTGAAGCTTTCTTT. Protein: CASSTPTGWAEAFF. The chain employs TRBV7-2 and TRBJ1-1; tentatively, D is TRBD1 (6 bases). Per the germline V gene, CDR1 is SGHTA and CDR2 is FQGNSA. The V gene lost 5 bases and the J gene lost 6 bases, with 16 bases spanning the gap. The CDR3 totals 14 residues.